The 9 T cell receptor beta chains given below trace back to one sample, sequenced in a study of shared clonotypes between healthy human individuals (dated by TCRdb to between 2020 and 2021). Library preparation was by the immunoSEQ multiplex PCR assay. TCRdb carries this immuneACCESS record with in-frame sequences only. Its versions omit some clonotypes, under half of them owing to an unresolved V gene in the studies checked, with the rest unexplained. The sample records roughly 1,500,000 clones, about 98% of which are singletons. Roughly 0.42% of the sample lies in the top ten. Sequenced input: naive CD4+ T cells sorted from blood. The cell subset or site label on this specimen signifies: CD45RA+ positively selected. Every receptor here comes from a man aged 25 to 45 in good health.

The chain links TRBV7-2 to TRBJ2-3; TRBD1 matches 10 bases. The CDR3 covers 16 residues. V trimming: 3 bases; J trimming: 2 bases; junction bases outside the gene matches: 5. Germline CDR1 SGHTA, CDR2 FQGNSA. The CDR3 region is CASSFTGTGVTDTQYF. CDR3 DNA: TGTGCCAGCAGCTTCACCGGGACAGGGGTCACAGATACGCAGTATTTT.

V gene TRBV4-3 combines with J gene TRBJ2-3, with TRBD1 identical over 9 bases. Per germline, CDR1 LGHNA and CDR2 YSLEER. The CDR3 runs 16 residues. After removal of 1 base from V and 3 bases from J, the junction contained 5 bases not matched to a gene. DNA of the CDR3: TGCGCCAGCAGCCAAGCCGGGACAGGGTGGACAGATACGCAGTATTTT. Protein sequence: CASSQAGTGWTDTQYF.

In its sample, this clone was seen once. The chain uses TRBV11-2 and TRBJ2-1; possibly TRBD2 for D (5 bases). The V end was cut by 3 bases, the J end by 12 bases, with 12 bases between. Germline values: CDR1 SGHAT, CDR2 FQNNGV. The CDR3 extends over 12 amino acids. This chain's CDR3 is CASSFDRDRQFF. The CDR3 region has the DNA TGTGCCAGCAGCTTCGACCGGGATCGGCAGTTCTTC. The whole variable domain, filled in from reference TRBV11-2 and TRBJ2-1, reads EAGVAQSPRYKIIEKRQSVAFWCNPISGHATLYWYQQILGQGPKLLIQFQNNGVVDDSQLPKDRFSAERLKGVDSTLKIQPAKLEDSAVYLCASSFDRDRQFFGPGTRLTVL.

CDR3 bases: TGTGCCAGCAGCCAAGAAGTAGGCACCGGGGAGCTGTTTTTT. It encodes CASSQEVGTGELFF. V gene TRBV4-2 combines with J gene TRBJ2-2; D gene ambiguous. Germline assignment: CDR1 LGHNA and CDR2 YNFKEQ. The CDR3 is 14 amino acids. Trimming shortened V by 0 bases and J by 4 bases, and 6 bases separated the two germline ends.

The count of this clone is one. The rearrangement joins TRBV7-2 to TRBJ1-5; D possibly corresponds to TRBD1 (5 bases). Germline values: CDR1 SGHTA, CDR2 FQGNSA. V lost 5 bases and J lost 4, with 15 bases in between. CDR3 length equals 15 residues. CDR3 in amino acids: CASSQGGTVNQPQHF. As DNA, the CDR3 is TGTGCCAGCAGCCAAGGCGGGACGGTTAATCAGCCCCAGCATTTT. Combining the CDR3 with reference TRBV7-2 and TRBJ1-5 gives the whole variable domain GAGVSQSPSNKVTEKGKDVELRCDPISGHTALYWYRQSLGQGLEFLIYFQGNSAPDKSGLPSDRFSAERTGGSVSTLTIQRTQQEDSAVYLCASSQGGTVNQPQHFGDGTRLSIL.

This clone was observed a single time. The rearrangement links TRBV9 to TRBJ1-2; D might be TRBD1 (5 bases). Per the germline V gene, CDR1 is SGDLS and CDR2 is YYNGEE. The length of the CDR3 is 15 residues. The ends were cut back, 0 bases at V and 4 bases at J, with 13 bases in the middle. The CDR3 loop reads CASSVVPDNPYGYTF. DNA of the CDR3: TGTGCCAGCAGCGTAGTCCCGGACAATCCCTATGGCTACACCTTC.

The chain employs TRBV9 and TRBJ1-1; no reliable D call. The CDR3 runs 14 residues. Trimming took off 0 bases at V and 0 bases at J, with 6 bases between the two ends. Germline V gene lookup returns CDR1 SGDLS and CDR2 YYNGEE. This chain's CDR3 is CASSVGSMNTEAFF. The CDR3 bases are TGTGCCAGCAGCGTAGGGTCCATGAACACTGAAGCTTTCTTT.

The gene calls are TRBV5-1 and TRBJ2-2; 10 nucleotides line up with TRBD2. CDR1 is SGHRS and CDR2 is YFSETQ in the germline V gene. This CDR3 has 15 amino acids. The ends lost 4 bases at V and 3 bases at J; junction bases unmatched: 3. DNA of the CDR3: TGCGCCAGCAGCCCAGGACTAGCGGACACCGGGGAGCTGTTTTTT. This encodes CASSPGLADTGELFF. Using reference TRBV5-1 and TRBJ2-2 for the parts outside the CDR3, the full variable domain is KAGVTQTPRYLIKTRGQQVTLSCSPISGHRSVSWYQQTPGQGLQFLFEYFSETQRNKGNFPGRFSGRQFSNSRSEMNVSTLELGDSALYLCASSPGLADTGELFFGEGSRLTVL.

This chain uses TRBV20-1 with TRBJ1-4; D is ambiguous. This CDR3 is built from 11 residues. The V gene lost 8 bases and the J gene lost 7 bases, with 11 bases spanning the gap. Germline V CDR1 and CDR2: DFQATT, SNEGSKA (reference sequence). The CDR3 here is CSHCPSEKLFF. Here the CDR3 DNA reads TGCAGTCACTGTCCTAGTGAAAAACTGTTTTTT.